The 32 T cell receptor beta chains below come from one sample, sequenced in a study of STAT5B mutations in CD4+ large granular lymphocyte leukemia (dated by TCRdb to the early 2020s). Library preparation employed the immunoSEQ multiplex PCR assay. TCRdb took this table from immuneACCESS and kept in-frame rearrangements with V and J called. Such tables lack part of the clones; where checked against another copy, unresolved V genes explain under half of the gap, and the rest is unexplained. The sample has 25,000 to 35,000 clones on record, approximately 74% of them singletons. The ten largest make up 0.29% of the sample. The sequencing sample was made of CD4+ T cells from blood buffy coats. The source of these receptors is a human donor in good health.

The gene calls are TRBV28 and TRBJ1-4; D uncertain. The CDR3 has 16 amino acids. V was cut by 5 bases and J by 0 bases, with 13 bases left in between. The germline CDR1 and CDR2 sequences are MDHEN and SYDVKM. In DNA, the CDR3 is TGTGCCAGCAGTCCCCTCAGGCGTACAACTAATGAAAAACTGTTTTTT. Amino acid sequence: CASSPLRRTTNEKLFF. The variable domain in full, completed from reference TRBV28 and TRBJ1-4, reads DVKVTQSSRYLVKRTGEKVFLECVQDMDHENMFWYRQDPGLGLRLIYFSYDVKMKEKGDIPEGYSVSREKKERFSLILESASTNQTSMYLCASSPLRRTTNEKLFFGSGTQLSVL.

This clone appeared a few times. CDR3 DNA: TGTGCCAGTAGTATTGTTTTATTGGGTAGGGGCACTGAAGCTTTCTTT. Amino acid sequence: CASSIVLLGRGTEAFF. The chain combines TRBV19 with TRBJ1-1; D perhaps matches TRBD1 (5 bases). V dropped 3 bases and J dropped 4 bases, with 18 bases sitting between them. There are 16 residues in the CDR3. Per the germline V gene, CDR1 is LNHDA and CDR2 is SQIVND (reference sequence).

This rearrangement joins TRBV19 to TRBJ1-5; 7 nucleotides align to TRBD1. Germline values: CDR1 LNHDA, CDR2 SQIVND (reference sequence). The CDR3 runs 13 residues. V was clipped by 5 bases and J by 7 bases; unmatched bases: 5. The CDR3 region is CASSDRVGQPQHF. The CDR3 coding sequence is TGTGCCAGTAGTGACAGGGTGGGCCAGCCCCAGCATTTT.

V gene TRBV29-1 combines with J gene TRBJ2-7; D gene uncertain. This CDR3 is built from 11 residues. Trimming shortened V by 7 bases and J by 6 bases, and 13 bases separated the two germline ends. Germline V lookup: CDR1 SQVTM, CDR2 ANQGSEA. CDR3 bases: TGCAGCGCCCTTGGGGTCCCCGAGCAGTACTTC. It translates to CSALGVPEQYF.

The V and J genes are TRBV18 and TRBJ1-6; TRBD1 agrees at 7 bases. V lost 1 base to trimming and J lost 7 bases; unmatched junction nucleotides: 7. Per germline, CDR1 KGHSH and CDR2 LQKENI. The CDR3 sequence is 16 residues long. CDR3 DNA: TGTGCCAGCTCACCACAGGGGGCGCGGGGCAATTCACCCCTCCACTTT. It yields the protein CASSPQGARGNSPLHF.

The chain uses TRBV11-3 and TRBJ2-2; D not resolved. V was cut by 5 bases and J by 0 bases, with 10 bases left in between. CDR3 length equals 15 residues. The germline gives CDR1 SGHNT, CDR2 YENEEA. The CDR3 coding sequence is TGTGCCAGCAGCAGTGGAAATCCGAACACCGGGGAGCTGTTTTTT. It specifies CASSSGNPNTGELFF.

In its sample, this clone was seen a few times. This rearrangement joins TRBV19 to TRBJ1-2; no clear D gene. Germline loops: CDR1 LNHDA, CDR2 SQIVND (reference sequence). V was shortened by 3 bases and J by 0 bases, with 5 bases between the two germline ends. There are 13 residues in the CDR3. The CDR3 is CASSMRANYGYTF. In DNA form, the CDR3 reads TGTGCCAGTAGTATGAGGGCTAACTATGGCTACACCTTC.

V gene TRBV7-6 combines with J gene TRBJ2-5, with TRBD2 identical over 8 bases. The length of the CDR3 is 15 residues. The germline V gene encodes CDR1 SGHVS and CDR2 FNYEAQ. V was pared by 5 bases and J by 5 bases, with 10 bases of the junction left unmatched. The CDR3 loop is CASSQRAGARETQYF. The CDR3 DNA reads TGTGCCAGCAGCCAAAGAGCGGGGGCTCGGGAGACCCAGTACTTC.

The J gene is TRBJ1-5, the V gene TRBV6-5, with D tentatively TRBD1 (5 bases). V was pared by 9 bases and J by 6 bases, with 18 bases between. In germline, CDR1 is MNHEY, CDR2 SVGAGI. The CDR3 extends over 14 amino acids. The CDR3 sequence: CASHPGPGRQPQHF. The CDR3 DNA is TGTGCCAGTCATCCGGGACCAGGTCGTCAGCCCCAGCATTTT.

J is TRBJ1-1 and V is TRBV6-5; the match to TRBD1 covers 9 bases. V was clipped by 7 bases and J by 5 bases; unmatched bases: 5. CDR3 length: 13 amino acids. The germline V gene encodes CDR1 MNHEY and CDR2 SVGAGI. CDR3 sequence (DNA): TGTGCCAGCACCAATGACAGGGGGACTGAAGCTTTCTTT. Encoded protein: CASTNDRGTEAFF.

The CDR3 here is CASSVRDLDTEAFF. The CDR3 region has the DNA TGTGCCAGCAGCGTCAGGGATTTAGACACTGAAGCTTTCTTT. The rearrangement joins TRBV9 to TRBJ1-1; tentatively, D is TRBD1 (5 bases). Per the germline V gene, CDR1 is SGDLS and CDR2 is YYNGEE. The V and J ends lost 2 bases and 3 bases respectively, with 11 bases between them. The CDR3 is 14 residues long.

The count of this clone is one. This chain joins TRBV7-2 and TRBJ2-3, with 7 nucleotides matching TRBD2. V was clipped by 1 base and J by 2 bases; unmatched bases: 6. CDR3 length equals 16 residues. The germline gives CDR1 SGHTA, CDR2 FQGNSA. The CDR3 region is CASSLVGGGPTDTQYF. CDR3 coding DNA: TGTGCCAGCAGCTTAGTTGGGGGGGGACCCACAGATACGCAGTATTTT. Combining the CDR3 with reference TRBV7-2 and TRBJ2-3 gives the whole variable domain GAGVSQSPSNKVTEKGKDVELRCDPISGHTALYWYRQSLGQGLEFLIYFQGNSAPDKSGLPSDRFSAERTGGSVSTLTIQRTQQEDSAVYLCASSLVGGGPTDTQYFGPGTRLTVL.

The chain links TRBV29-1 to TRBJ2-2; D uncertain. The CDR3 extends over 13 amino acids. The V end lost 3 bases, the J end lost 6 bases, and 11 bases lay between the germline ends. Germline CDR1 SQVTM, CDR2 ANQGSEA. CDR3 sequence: CSVEREPAGELFF. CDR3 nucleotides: TGCAGCGTTGAGCGAGAACCTGCCGGGGAGCTGTTTTTT.

CDR3 sequence: CASSRTGGFNTEAFF. The CDR3 DNA is TGTGCCAGCAGTAGAACAGGGGGCTTCAACACTGAAGCTTTCTTT. The chain links TRBV11-3 to TRBJ1-1; 9 bases are a match to TRBD1. This CDR3 spans 15 amino acids. From germline, CDR1 is SGHNT and CDR2 YENEEA. V gave up 6 bases and J gave up 2 bases; unmatched junction bases: 7.

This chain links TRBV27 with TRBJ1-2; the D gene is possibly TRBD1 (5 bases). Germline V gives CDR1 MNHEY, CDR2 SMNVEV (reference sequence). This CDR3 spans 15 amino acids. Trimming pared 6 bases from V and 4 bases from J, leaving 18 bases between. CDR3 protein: CASSLGTGLAYGYTF. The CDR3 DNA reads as TGTGCCAGCAGCCTGGGGACCGGCCTCGCCTATGGCTACACCTTC.

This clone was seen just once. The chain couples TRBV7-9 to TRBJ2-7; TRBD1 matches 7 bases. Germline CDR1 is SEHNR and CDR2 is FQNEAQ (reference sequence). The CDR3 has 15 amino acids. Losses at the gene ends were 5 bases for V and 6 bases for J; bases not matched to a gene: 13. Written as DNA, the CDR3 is TGTGCCAGCAGCCTATCGGCAGGGGGACGGAGCGAGCAGTACTTC. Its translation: CASSLSAGGRSEQYF. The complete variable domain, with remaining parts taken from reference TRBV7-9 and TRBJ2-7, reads DTGVSQNPRHKITKRGQNVTFRCDPISEHNRLYWYRQTLGQGPEFLTYFQNEAQLEKSRLLSDRFSAERPKGSFSTLEIQRTEQGDSAMYLCASSLSAGGRSEQYFGPGTRLTVT.

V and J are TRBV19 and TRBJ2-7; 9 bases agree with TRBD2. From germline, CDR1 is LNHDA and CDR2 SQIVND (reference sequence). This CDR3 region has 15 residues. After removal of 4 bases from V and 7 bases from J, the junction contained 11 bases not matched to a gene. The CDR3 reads CASSKARLADGEQYF. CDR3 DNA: TGTGCCAGTAGTAAGGCGCGACTAGCGGATGGGGAGCAGTACTTC.

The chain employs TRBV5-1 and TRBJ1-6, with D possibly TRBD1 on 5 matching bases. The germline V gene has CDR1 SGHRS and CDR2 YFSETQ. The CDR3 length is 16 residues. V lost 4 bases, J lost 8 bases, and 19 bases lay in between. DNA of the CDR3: TGCGCCAGCAGCCCCCGGACGGTCAGGGAAGATTCACCCCTCCACTTT. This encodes CASSPRTVREDSPLHF.

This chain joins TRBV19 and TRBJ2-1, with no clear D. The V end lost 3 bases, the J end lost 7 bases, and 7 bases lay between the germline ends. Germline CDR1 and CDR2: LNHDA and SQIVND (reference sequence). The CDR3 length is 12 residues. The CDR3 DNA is TGTGCCAGTAGTATCCCGGGTAATGAGCAGTTCTTC. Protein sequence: CASSIPGNEQFF.

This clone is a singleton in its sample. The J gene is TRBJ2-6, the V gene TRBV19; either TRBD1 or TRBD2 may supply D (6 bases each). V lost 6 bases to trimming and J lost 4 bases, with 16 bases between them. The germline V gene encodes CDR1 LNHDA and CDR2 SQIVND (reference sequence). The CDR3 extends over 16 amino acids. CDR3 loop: CASRSGASGGANVLTF. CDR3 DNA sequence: TGTGCCAGTAGATCGGGGGCCTCGGGCGGGGCCAACGTCCTGACTTTC.

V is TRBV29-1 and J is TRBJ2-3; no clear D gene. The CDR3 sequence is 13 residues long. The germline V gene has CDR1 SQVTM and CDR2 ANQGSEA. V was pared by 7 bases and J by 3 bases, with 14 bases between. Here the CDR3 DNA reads TGCAGCGCCACATCCAGTGGTACAGATACGCAGTATTTT. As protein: CSATSSGTDTQYF.

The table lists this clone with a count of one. The CDR3: CASSIIAGVSYEQYF. Written as DNA, the CDR3 is TGTGCCAGTAGTATCATAGCGGGAGTCAGCTACGAGCAGTACTTC. This sequence joins TRBV19 and TRBJ2-7; 9 bases match TRBD2. Losses at the gene ends were 3 bases for V and 3 bases for J; bases not matched to a gene: 6. Germline V lookup: CDR1 LNHDA, CDR2 SQIVND (reference sequence). The CDR3 contains 15 residues. The whole variable domain, filled in from reference TRBV19 and TRBJ2-7, reads DGGITQSPKYLFRKEGQNVTLSCEQNLNHDAMYWYRQDPGQGLRLIYYSQIVNDFQKGDIAEGYSVSREKKESFPLTVTSAQKNPTAFYLCASSIIAGVSYEQYFGPGTRLTVT.

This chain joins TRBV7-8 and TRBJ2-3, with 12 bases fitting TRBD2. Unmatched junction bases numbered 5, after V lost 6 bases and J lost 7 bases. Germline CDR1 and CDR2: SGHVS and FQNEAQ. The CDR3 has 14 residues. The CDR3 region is CASSRTSGTYTQYF. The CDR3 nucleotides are TGTGCCAGCAGTCGGACTAGCGGGACTTATACGCAGTATTTT.

The CDR3 spells CASSPRVNEQFF. The CDR3 DNA sequence: TGTGCCAGCAGTCCCAGGGTTAATGAGCAGTTCTTC. The chain couples TRBV6-6 to TRBJ2-1; perhaps TRBD1 as D (5 bases). Germline-derived CDR1 and CDR2 are MNHNY and SVGAGI (reference sequence). The CDR3 is 12 amino acids. V was clipped by 5 bases and J by 7 bases, with 9 bases between them.

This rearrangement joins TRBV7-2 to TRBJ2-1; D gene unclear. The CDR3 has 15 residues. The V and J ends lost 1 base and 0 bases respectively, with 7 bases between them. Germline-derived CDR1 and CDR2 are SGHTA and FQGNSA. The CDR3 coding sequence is TGTGCCAGCAGCTTAGATATTAGCTCCTACAATGAGCAGTTCTTC. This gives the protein CASSLDISSYNEQFF.

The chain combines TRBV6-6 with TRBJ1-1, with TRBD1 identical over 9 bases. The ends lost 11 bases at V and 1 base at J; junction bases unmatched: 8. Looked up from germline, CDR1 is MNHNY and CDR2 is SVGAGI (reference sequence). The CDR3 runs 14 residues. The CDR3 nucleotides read TGTGCCGCGAGGACAGGGGAAGGGAACACTGAAGCTTTCTTT. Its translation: CAARTGEGNTEAFF.

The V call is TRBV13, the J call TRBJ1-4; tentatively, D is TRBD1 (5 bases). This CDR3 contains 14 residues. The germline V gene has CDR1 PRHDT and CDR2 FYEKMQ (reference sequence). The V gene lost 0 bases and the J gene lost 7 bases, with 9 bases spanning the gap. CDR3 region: CASSLGGAVEKLFF. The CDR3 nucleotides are TGTGCCAGCAGCTTAGGTGGGGCAGTTGAAAAACTGTTTTTT. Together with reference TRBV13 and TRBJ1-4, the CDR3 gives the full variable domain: AAGVIQSPRHLIKEKRETATLKCYPIPRHDTVYWYQQGPGQDPQFLISFYEKMQSDKGSIPDRFSAQQFSDYHSELNMSSLELGDSALYFCASSLGGAVEKLFFGSGTQLSVL.

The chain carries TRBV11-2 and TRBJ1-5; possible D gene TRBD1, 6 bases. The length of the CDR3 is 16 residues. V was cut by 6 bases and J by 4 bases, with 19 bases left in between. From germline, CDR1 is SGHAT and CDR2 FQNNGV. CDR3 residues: CASSLNLKQGNQPQHF. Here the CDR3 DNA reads TGTGCCAGCAGTCTAAACCTAAAACAGGGTAATCAGCCCCAGCATTTT. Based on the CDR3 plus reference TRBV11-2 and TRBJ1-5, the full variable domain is EAGVAQSPRYKIIEKRQSVAFWCNPISGHATLYWYQQILGQGPKLLIQFQNNGVVDDSQLPKDRFSAERLKGVDSTLKIQPAKLEDSAVYLCASSLNLKQGNQPQHFGDGTRLSIL.

In DNA, the CDR3 is TGTGCCAGCAGTGCCTGGGGACTAGCGGGATACGAGCAGTACTTC. Amino acid sequence: CASSAWGLAGYEQYF. The rearrangement joins TRBV6-1 to TRBJ2-7; 13 positions match TRBD2. The CDR3 sequence is 15 residues long. Germline V gene lookup returns CDR1 MNHNS and CDR2 SASEGT. With V trimmed by 4 bases and J by 4 bases, 4 bases remained unmatched.

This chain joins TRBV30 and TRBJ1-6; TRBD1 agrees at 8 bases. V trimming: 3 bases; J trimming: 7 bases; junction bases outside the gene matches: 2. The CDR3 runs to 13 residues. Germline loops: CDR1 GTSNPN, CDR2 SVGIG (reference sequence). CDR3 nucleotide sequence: TGTGCCTGGAGGGACAGGGAGAATTCACCCCTCCACTTT. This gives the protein CAWRDRENSPLHF.

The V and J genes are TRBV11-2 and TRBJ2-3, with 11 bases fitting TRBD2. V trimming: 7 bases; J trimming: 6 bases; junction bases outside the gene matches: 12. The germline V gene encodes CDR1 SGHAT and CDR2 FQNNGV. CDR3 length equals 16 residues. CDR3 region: CASTPSSGRNGDTQYF. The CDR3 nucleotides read TGTGCCAGCACCCCGTCTAGCGGGAGGAATGGGGATACGCAGTATTTT.

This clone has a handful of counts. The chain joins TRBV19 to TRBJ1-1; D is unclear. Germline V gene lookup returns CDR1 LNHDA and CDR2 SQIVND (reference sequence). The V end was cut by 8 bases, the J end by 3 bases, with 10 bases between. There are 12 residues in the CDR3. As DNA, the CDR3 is TGTGCCAGTGGTCAGGCGCACACTGAAGCTTTCTTT. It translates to CASGQAHTEAFF.